These T cell receptor beta chains were read from a single sample in a study of shared clonotypes between healthy human individuals. TCRdb's copy holds only in-frame clones and misses some; the assay was immunoSEQ multiplex PCR. The table shows 850,000 to 1,200,000 clones, with about 80% occurring only once. Sequencing used memory CD4+ T cells sorted from blood. These receptors were collected from a man aged 18 to 29 in good health. Both conserved end residues are part of each CDR3. A D gene is named only where the DNA matches it firmly. Only some rows state a clone size, as once, few, many or a class for expanded clones.

d_call	j_call	v_call	clone_size	cdr3_aa	cdr3_nt
TRBD1	TRBJ2-1	TRBV5-1	NA	CASSSSPGTGNSYNEQFF	TGCGCCAGCAGCTCAAGCCCTGGGACAGGGAACTCCTACAATGAGCAGTTCTTC
NA	TRBJ2-5	TRBV5-4	NA	CASSLFMDTQYF	TGTGCCAGCAGCTTGTTCATGGATACCCAGTACTTC
TRBD2	TRBJ2-2	TRBV27	NA	CASSFLAGDTGELFF	TGTGCCAGCAGTTTCCTAGCGGGAGACACCGGGGAGCTGTTTTTT
TRBD2	TRBJ2-5	TRBV5-1	NA	CASSLLTGGQETQYF	TGCGCCAGCAGCTTGTTAACGGGGGGGCAAGAGACCCAGTACTTC
NA	TRBJ1-2	TRBV30	NA	CAGGSTGLFYGYTF	TGTGCCGGGGGCTCGACGGGCCTATTCTATGGCTACACCTTC
TRBD1	TRBJ2-7	TRBV5-5	NA	CASSSGTAISYEQYF	TGTGCCAGCAGCTCCGGGACAGCGATCTCCTACGAGCAGTACTTC
NA	TRBJ2-1	TRBV10-3	once	CAINRNSQFYNEQFF	TGTGCCATCAACAGGAACAGCCAATTTTACAATGAGCAGTTCTTC
NA	TRBJ1-2	TRBV16	NA	CASSQSAPSEGIGRGYTF	TGTGCCAGCAGCCAATCGGCACCGTCGGAAGGTATAGGTCGTGGCTACACCTTC
NA	TRBJ1-1	TRBV10-1	many	CASSARQGRTEAFF	TGCGCCAGCAGTGCTCGTCAGGGGCGCACTGAAGCTTTCTTT
NA	TRBJ2-3	TRBV2	NA	CASSPRSGPDTQYF	TGTGCCAGCAGTCCTAGAAGCGGCCCAGATACGCAGTATTTT
NA	TRBJ2-7	TRBV10-3	NA	CAISGSAGLSYEQYF	TGTGCCATCAGTGGTAGCGCGGGACTCTCCTACGAGCAGTACTTC
NA	TRBJ1-1	TRBV5-1	NA	CASSLGSEINTEAFF	TGCGCCAGCAGCTTGGGGTCAGAAATTAACACTGAAGCTTTCTTT